This T cell receptor beta chain derives from a study of blood T cell repertoires in COVID-19. Turning to the study itself: There were acute and convalescent COVID-19 samples, and they came from the United States, Italy and Spain. In each case, the material was cDNA or gDNA derived from T cells, B-cell-depleted T cells, or PBMCs.

Enrolled during active infection, Seattle patients were then followed longitudinally. Trimming took 4 bases from V and 4 from J; bases not matched to a gene: 8. The CDR3 runs 15 residues. The germline gives CDR1 SGHRS, CDR2 YFSETQ. TCRdb keeps only in-frame clones here, not all; method: immunoSEQ multiplex PCR. This sample has 200,000 to 250,000 clones, with about 81% found just once. The chain joins TRBV5-1 to TRBJ2-5; 9 nucleotides line up with TRBD2. This clonotype was sampled from a woman in her 70s with COVID-19, enrolled during active disease. The specimen sequenced was peripheral blood. The CDR3 region is CASSISSGSGETQYF. The CDR3 coding sequence is TGCGCCAGCAGCATTAGTAGCGGGAGTGGAGAGACCCAGTACTTC.